This T cell receptor beta chain was found in a study of response to subunit inactivated influenza vaccine. Findings and limits, study-wide: That few new T cells are recruited by each seasonal influenza vaccination was the authors' suggestion.

This clonotype has ten or more counts. The antigen is undetermined. TCRdb re-called the RT-PCR reads with MiXCR, one entry per CDR3 protein. The sample has 490,000 or so distinct CDR3 sequences; approximately 7.7% are singletons. The CDR3 covers 13 residues. Per germline, CDR1 MNHEY and CDR2 SVGEGT. V was pared by 6 bases and J by 4 bases, with 12 bases between. The chain is built from TRBV6-2 or TRBV6-3 and TRBJ1-2; the D gene is possibly TRBD1 (5 bases). The sequence was obtained from a man aged 45 to 70 who received an inactivated influenza vaccine. The sequencing here drew on PBMCs from blood, taken around 25 months after vaccination. The CDR3 reads CASSGGGIYGYTF. In DNA form, the CDR3 reads TGTGCCAGCAGCGGGGGAGGAATCTATGGCTACACCTTC.